The clone carrying this T cell receptor (beta chain) was counted between two and nine times. Its antigen remains unknown. This sample is part of a study of blood T cells in healthy people across ages. Study-level background: Roughly one uniquely barcoded beta molecule per two T cells was captured. Overall study results and limits: Higher naive T cell percentage went strongly together with higher TCR beta diversity.

Germline lookup yields CDR1 MGHRA and CDR2 YSYEKL. The CDR3 is 15 amino acids. The ends were cut back, 1 base at V and 6 bases at J, with 13 bases in the middle. The second PCR ran roughly 6 to 11 cycles with a sample-barcoded 5' primer and J-beta primers. At least 3 million CDR3-containing paired-end reads were obtained per sample. One entry per CDR3 protein, called by TCRdb with MiXCR from the 5' RACE reads. Of about 1.6 million distinct CDR3 sequences detected, about 35% appear once; the ten largest clones hold 10% to 12%. The TCR originated in a woman aged 30 to 39 in good health. This chain joins TRBV4-1 and TRBJ1-5; no firm D call. The sample consisted of blood. This chain's CDR3 is CASSQGPVDGQPQHF. The CDR3 DNA reads TGCGCCAGCAGCCAAGGGCCGGTGGATGGTCAGCCCCAGCATTTT.